A selection of T cell receptor beta chains follows, all from one sample in a study of T-cell reconstitution after alpha-beta-depleted transplantation in children. From the PCR reads, TCRdb called clonotypes with MiXCR, one entry per CDR3 protein. The table lists about 610,000 distinct CDR3 sequences, about 10% of them singletons. This specimen consisted of PBMCs from the stem cell graft donor, obtained from the stem cell graft. Receptors were obtained from a human donor who donated a stem cell graft to a child with acute myeloid leukemia. Each CDR3 is given without its conserved first and last residue. Each record gives: clone size, V gene, J gene, D gene, CDR3 protein. The D gene is left open where the match is weak. Clone size is given for some rows only: seen once, a few or many times, or a class if the clone is expanded.

abundance: -
v_gene: TRBV6-2/TRBV6-3
j_gene: TRBJ2-7
d_gene: -
CDR3aa: ASSPGTPYEQY

abundance: -
v_gene: TRBV5-1
j_gene: TRBJ2-5
d_gene: TRBD2
CDR3aa: ASSIGLAGAKETQY

abundance: many
v_gene: TRBV12-3/TRBV12-4
j_gene: TRBJ2-5
d_gene: -
CDR3aa: ASSSGYQETQY

abundance: few
v_gene: TRBV24-1
j_gene: TRBJ2-1
d_gene: TRBD2
CDR3aa: ATSALAGGSAEQF

abundance: many
v_gene: TRBV6-5
j_gene: TRBJ2-1
d_gene: -
CDR3aa: ASSRRGDEQF

abundance: many
v_gene: TRBV11-1
j_gene: TRBJ2-7
d_gene: TRBD2
CDR3aa: ASESGLPNYEQY

abundance: few
v_gene: TRBV6-5
j_gene: TRBJ2-7
d_gene: -
CDR3aa: ASSYPPSGVYEQY

abundance: -
v_gene: TRBV6-1
j_gene: TRBJ1-1
d_gene: -
CDR3aa: ASSETGGRSTEAF

abundance: -
v_gene: TRBV24-1
j_gene: TRBJ2-5
d_gene: TRBD2
CDR3aa: ATSNPSGAAETQY

abundance: -
v_gene: TRBV28
j_gene: TRBJ1-4
d_gene: -
CDR3aa: ASSPPGPGGKLF

abundance: -
v_gene: TRBV5-6
j_gene: TRBJ2-7
d_gene: -
CDR3aa: ASSLLGKGEQY

abundance: -
v_gene: TRBV5-1
j_gene: TRBJ1-1
d_gene: TRBD1
CDR3aa: ASSFVGQGGLGGINTEAF

abundance: -
v_gene: TRBV7-7
j_gene: TRBJ2-5
d_gene: -
CDR3aa: ALGEIQY

abundance: many
v_gene: TRBV29-1
j_gene: TRBJ1-1
d_gene: TRBD1
CDR3aa: SVGTGWNTEAF

abundance: few
v_gene: TRBV28
j_gene: TRBJ2-7
d_gene: -
CDR3aa: ASSLGGLGSYEQY

abundance: many
v_gene: TRBV7-3
j_gene: TRBJ2-3
d_gene: -
CDR3aa: ASSPRAAPTDTQY

abundance: many
v_gene: TRBV5-1
j_gene: TRBJ1-1
d_gene: TRBD1
CDR3aa: ASTPGGLNTEAF

abundance: few
v_gene: TRBV28
j_gene: TRBJ2-6
d_gene: -
CDR3aa: ASSSSPTVLT

abundance: many
v_gene: TRBV10-3
j_gene: TRBJ2-4
d_gene: -
CDR3aa: AISEETDKNIQY

abundance: -
v_gene: TRBV18
j_gene: TRBJ2-7
d_gene: TRBD1
CDR3aa: ASSPRQGQSYEQY

abundance: -
v_gene: TRBV28
j_gene: TRBJ2-7
d_gene: -
CDR3aa: ASSSAGLYEQY

abundance: few
v_gene: TRBV18
j_gene: TRBJ2-3
d_gene: -
CDR3aa: ASSLGVVSTDTQY

abundance: -
v_gene: TRBV9
j_gene: TRBJ2-5
d_gene: TRBD1
CDR3aa: ASSVGDREETQY

abundance: few
v_gene: TRBV3-1
j_gene: TRBJ2-7
d_gene: -
CDR3aa: ASSPWDSAYEQY

abundance: -
v_gene: TRBV20-1
j_gene: TRBJ1-5
d_gene: -
CDR3aa: SARGGTDQPQH

abundance: -
v_gene: TRBV12-3/TRBV12-4
j_gene: TRBJ2-7
d_gene: TRBD1
CDR3aa: ASRQGQTARDEQY

abundance: few
v_gene: TRBV20-1
j_gene: TRBJ2-7
d_gene: -
CDR3aa: SARDRLVPYEQY